This T cell receptor beta chain was profiled in a study of cytomegalovirus exposure and HLA in healthy donors. The PCR contained 60 Vbeta and 13 Jbeta primers. Libraries were prepared by immunoSEQ multiplex PCR; TCRdb keeps only in-frame clonotypes and omits some of them. Counted here are approximately 130,000 clones, around 85% occurring once; the ten biggest clones make up under 2%. The sample holds a few counts of this clone. Its antigen is still unknown. Broader study findings: Presence/absence analysis assumed near-uniform sequencing depth across donors.

All donors participated as healthy donors of bone marrow. The material sequenced was PBMCs. The TCR originated in a boy aged 5-17 years in good health and CMV-seronegative.

The CDR3: CASSYSSLSNQPQHF. The CDR3 DNA reads TGTGCCAGCAGCTACAGTTCCCTTAGCAATCAGCCCCAGCATTTT. This chain joins TRBV7-2 and TRBJ1-5; D remains unclear. The CDR3 loop spans 15 amino acids. Germline CDR1 SGHTA, CDR2 FQGNSA. Trimming shortened V by 4 bases and J by 0 bases, and 10 bases separated the two germline ends.